The present TCR beta chain was sequenced within a study of blood T cell repertoires in COVID-19 (dated by TCRdb to 2019 to 2021). In terms of the full investigation: Samples covering the acute and convalescent phases of COVID-19 were provided by collaborators in the United States, Italy and Spain. The prospective study material was composed of cDNA or gDNA derived from T cells, B-cell-depleted T cells, or PBMCs. Deeply sampled blood TCRbeta repertoires from subjects exposed to, actively infected with, or recovered from COVID-19 were included in the dataset. The repertoires were released in a freely available public database meant as a resource for research on the immune response to SARS-CoV-2. Samples were obtained from the ongoing ImmuneRACE study (first 160 participants) and from about 1,300 subjects provided by 6 global collaborators. The sample metadata nearly always contained a de-identified subject ID, COVID-19 status, age in years and sex. Where HLA class I and class II types were available, the types were taken from metadata supplied by the sample provider, not from assay-based typing. Broad study findings and their caveats: How much clinical and demographic metadata was included differed by source and by participant, and the metadata was provided uncurated.

Enrolling through a virtual design, the prospective study's participants ranged in age from about 18 to 89 years and lived across approximately 25 United States geographic areas. In the prospective study, cohorts were assigned on the basis of participant-reported clinical history obtained from a screening survey and a study questionnaire. Each participant in the prospective study had whole blood, serum and a nasopharyngeal or oropharyngeal swab collected by mobile phlebotomists. Participants in the prospective study had the option to provide additional blood draws and questionnaires over a roughly two-month period. Blood samples from the prospective study were shipped frozen or at room temperature prior to DNA extraction. On this clone itself: This clone's antigen is unknown. Base quality data are lacking; no much larger clone is found one base away.

The immunoSEQ Assay, a bias-controlled multiplex PCR, was used to amplify TCRbeta CDR3 regions from genomic DNA. The authors processed their data as follows. The number of nucleated cells in each sample was estimated from the amplification of reference gene primers within the assay. To quantify the absolute abundance of each unique TCRbeta CDR3 rearrangement, sequence reads were collapsed and filtered. For each sample, productive Simpson clonality was calculated as the square root of Simpson's diversity index over productive rearrangements. What TCRdb holds here is the immuneACCESS table cut down to in-frame rearrangements. Part of the clones is not present; checked against another copy, under half of the missing clones reflect an unresolved V gene, and the others are unexplained. V, J and clone size were drawn from that table, and D and trimming were deduced from the DNA. The sample has around 250,000 clones on record, almost 85% of them singletons. The top ten constitute approximately 8.6% of the sample.

From the cysteine up to the phenylalanine, the CDR3 has a length of 14 residues. Only the CDR3 part of the read is kept: 42 bases, read in frame from the first base. V is cut by 1 base and J by 4 bases, and the space between the germline ends is 12 bases. Sequences SGDLS (CDR1) and YYNGEE (CDR2) are obtained from the germline V gene. Sequencing was done on a sample of PBMCs or T cells enriched from blood (not recorded which). This TCR was recovered from a woman in her forties or fifties with acute COVID-19. The chain employs TRBV9 and TRBJ2-7; TRBD1 might be the D gene, on 7 matching bases. The CDR3 region reads CASSVTPGGYEQYF. The bases are TGTGCCAGCAGCGTAACCCCAGGGGGGTACGAGCAGTACTTC. Full variable domain (CDR3 extended with the reference TRBV9 and TRBJ2-7 proteins): DSGVTQTPKHLITATGQRVTLRCSPRSGDLSVYWYQQSLDQGLQFLIQYYNGEERAKGNILERFSAQQFPDLHSELNLSSLELGDSALYFCASSVTPGGYEQYFGPGTRLTVT.